The 9 T cell receptor beta chains below all came from one sample that was sequenced in a study of blood T cell repertoires in COVID-19. Clones were read by immunoSEQ multiplex PCR, and TCRdb kept only the in-frame ones, dropping some. The profile shows about 57,000 clones, over 80% of them singletons. The sample comprised peripheral blood. These receptor sequences come from a woman aged 60-70 years with acute or convalescent COVID-19.

The chain joins TRBV28 to TRBJ1-5; possible D gene TRBD1, 5 bases. With 8 bases removed from V and 3 bases from J, the gap between germline ends came to 14 bases. This CDR3 region has 14 residues. CDR1 is MDHEN, CDR2 SYDVKM, per germline. The CDR3 here is CASSPAGPNQPQHF. In nucleotides, the CDR3 is TGTGCCAGCTCGCCCGCGGGGCCCAATCAGCCCCAGCATTTT.

This clone was observed a handful of times. V usage is TRBV19 and J usage is TRBJ1-2, with 9 bases lining up with TRBD1. The V gene end was trimmed by 3 bases and the J gene end by 0 bases; junction bases not matched to a gene: 2. The CDR3 totals 15 residues. Germline V gene lookup returns CDR1 LNHDA and CDR2 SQIVND (reference sequence). Here the CDR3 DNA reads TGTGCCAGTAGTATGACAGGGGGAGCTAACTATGGCTACACCTTC. Its protein is CASSMTGGANYGYTF.

This chain links TRBV29-1 with TRBJ1-2, with D possibly TRBD1 on 5 matching bases. Trimming shortened V by 7 bases and J by 1 base, and 10 bases separated the two germline ends. CDR3 length: 12 amino acids. Germline CDR1 is SQVTM and CDR2 is ANQGSEA. In nucleotides, the CDR3 is TGCAGCGCAACGACAGTTAACTATGGCTACACCTTC. Residues: CSATTVNYGYTF.

The gene calls are TRBV5-1 and TRBJ2-5; 8 positions match TRBD2. The germline V gene has CDR1 SGHRS and CDR2 YFSETQ. V lost 0 bases and J lost 5; bases outside the gene matches: 15. The CDR3 extends over 18 amino acids. CDR3 residues: CASSLATQLAGKVETQYF. CDR3 bases: TGCGCCAGCAGCTTGGCCACACAATTAGCGGGGAAGGTGGAGACCCAGTACTTC.

V and J are TRBV29-1 and TRBJ1-1, with D perhaps TRBD1 (5 bases). Germline V gene sequence: CDR1 SQVTM, CDR2 ANQGSEA. This CDR3 is built from 11 residues. V was clipped by 6 bases and J by 6 bases, with 11 bases between them. CDR3 nucleotides: TGCAGCGTCATCAGACAGCCTGAAGCTTTCTTT. Its translation: CSVIRQPEAFF.

The genes are TRBV7-9 and TRBJ2-7; 8 positions agree with TRBD1. V trimming: 9 bases; J trimming: 5 bases; junction bases outside the gene matches: 12. The germline V gene has CDR1 SEHNR and CDR2 FQNEAQ (reference sequence). The CDR3 is 14 amino acids. The CDR3 here is CASGPATGDHEQYF. The CDR3 DNA is TGTGCCAGTGGTCCGGCGACAGGGGACCACGAGCAGTACTTC.

The genes are TRBV5-4 and TRBJ2-7; D is possibly TRBD1 (6 bases). Trimming took off 7 bases at V and 0 bases at J, with 14 bases between the two ends. Germline CDR1 is SGHNT and CDR2 is YYREEE (reference sequence). The CDR3 consists of 14 residues. The CDR3 DNA is TGTGCCAGCCGCGAACAGGGCGGCTCCTACGAGCAGTACTTC. Protein sequence: CASREQGGSYEQYF. Variable domain in full (rest from reference TRBV5-4 and TRBJ2-7): ETGVTQSPTHLIKTRGQQVTLRCSSQSGHNTVSWYQQALGQGPQFIFQYYREEENGRGNFPPRFSGLQFPNYSSELNVNALELDDSALYLCASREQGGSYEQYFGPGTRLTVT.

This clone was recorded only once. The rearrangement uses TRBV4-3 and TRBJ1-6, with D maybe TRBD1 (6 bases). The CDR3 runs to 13 residues. CDR1 and CDR2 (germline): LGHNA, YSLEER. The V end lost 3 bases, the J end lost 9 bases, and 9 bases lay between the germline ends. CDR3 amino acids: CASSQNRVSPLHF. The CDR3 nucleotides are TGCGCCAGCAGCCAGAACAGGGTTTCACCCCTCCACTTT.

V gene TRBV6-5 combines with J gene TRBJ1-2; 11 positions agree with TRBD1. Germline trimming cut 11 bases from V and 6 bases from J; bases unmatched to any gene: 5. From germline, CDR1 is MNHEY and CDR2 SVGAGI. The CDR3 is 12 amino acids. The CDR3 loop reads CAFWDRGNGYTF. DNA of the CDR3: TGTGCCTTCTGGGACAGGGGGAATGGCTACACCTTC.